This TCR beta chain emerged from a study of T cell repertoires in cytomegalovirus infection. Study details: Based on public TCR beta signatures, there were indications of CMV infection and of a matching HLA type. General study findings and limits: There were carriers of CMV plus the relevant HLA, and cumulative public TCR beta family frequency identified them. HLA-C-restricted CMV-specific TCR beta clonotypes prevailed in the ex vivo response.

TCRdb re-called the reads through MiXCR, storing one row per CDR3 protein. The table shows around 210,000 distinct CDR3 sequences, with under 8.5% occurring only once. This clonotype has at least ten counts. Its specificity is not known. Looked up from germline, CDR1 is MNHEY and CDR2 is SVGEGT. V was trimmed by 0 bases and J by 7 bases, leaving 15 bases between them. This CDR3 has 15 residues. Sequencing input: PBMCs. The source is a human donor in good health (CMV status not recorded). Some clones in this sample may be carry-over from other donors' samples. This rearrangement joins TRBV6-2 or TRBV6-3 to TRBJ1-1; D might be TRBD1 (5 bases). The DNA of the CDR3 is TGTGCCAGCAGTTACTCGATAGGGGACCGCAGTGAAGCTTTCTTT. Its protein product is CASSYSIGDRSEAFF.